These 7 T cell receptor beta chains were all obtained from the same sample, sequenced in a study of CD8+ T cells in alopecia areata. Treatment of the sample: oral pan-JAK inhibitor, 5-10 mg twice daily. It was cDNA, reverse transcribed from extracted RNA, that served as the sequencing template. Generated by immunoSEQ multiplex PCR, the TCRdb table keeps only in-frame clones and is missing some. The sample has fewer than 200,000 clones, around 58% seen once. The sequencing used CD8+ T cells sorted from blood, collected at week 24, from a patient treated with tofacitinib. The receptors here all came from a human donor with alopecia areata.

The V and J genes are TRBV5-6 and TRBJ2-5; D is uncertain. Trimming took 2 bases from V and 0 from J, leaving 11 bases between them. In germline, CDR1 is SGHDT, CDR2 YYEEEE. The CDR3 consists of 15 residues. The DNA for the CDR3 is TGTGCCAGCAGCTTCTGGGGAAGGTACCAAGAGACCCAGTACTTC. It specifies CASSFWGRYQETQYF.

The CDR3 sequence is CASSSIGGSAETQYF. The CDR3 DNA follows: TGTGCCAGCAGCTCTATTGGGGGGTCGGCGGAGACCCAGTACTTC. V gene TRBV14 combines with J gene TRBJ2-5, with D possibly matching TRBD2 (6 bases). The germline CDR1 and CDR2 sequences are SGHDN and FVKESK. The CDR3 runs to 15 residues. V shed 5 bases and J shed 5 bases, with 18 bases lying between them. Full variable domain (rest looked up from reference TRBV14 and TRBJ2-5): EAGVTQFPSHSVIEKGQTVTLRCDPISGHDNLYWYRRVMGKEIKFLLHFVKESKQDESGMPNNRFLAERTGGTYSTLKVQPAELEDSGVYFCASSSIGGSAETQYFGPGTRLLVL.

V gene TRBV4-1 combines with J gene TRBJ2-5; TRBD2 matches at 11 bases. V lost 2 bases, J lost 1 base, and 6 bases stayed unmatched. The germline V gene encodes CDR1 MGHRA and CDR2 YSYEKL. The CDR3 totals 17 residues. Written as DNA, the CDR3 is TGCGCCAGCAGCCAATATAGCGGGGGGGAGTTCCAAGAGACCCAGTACTTC. Translation gives CASSQYSGGEFQETQYF.

The J gene is TRBJ2-1, the V gene TRBV2; a possible D gene is TRBD2 (7 bases). The ends were cut back, 3 bases at V and 8 bases at J, with 11 bases in the middle. Germline V gene data show CDR1 as SNHLY and CDR2 as FYNNEI. The length of the CDR3 is 13 residues. CDR3 in amino acids: CASSEGGADEQFF. The CDR3 bases are TGTGCCAGCAGTGAGGGGGGGGCCGATGAGCAGTTCTTC.

The genes are TRBV7-9 and TRBJ1-6; 7 bases match TRBD1. Per germline, CDR1 SEHNR and CDR2 FQNEAQ (reference sequence). The CDR3 extends over 15 amino acids. Unmatched junction bases numbered 11, after V lost 5 bases and J lost 10 bases. The CDR3 DNA follows: TGTGCCAGCAGCACCGACAGGGAATCCATATCACCCCTCCACTTT. It encodes CASSTDRESISPLHF.

The rearrangement links TRBV5-1 to TRBJ1-2; 7 nucleotides align to TRBD1. The CDR3 length is 15 residues. Germline V gives CDR1 SGHRS, CDR2 YFSETQ. V shed 0 bases, J shed 4 bases, and the junction held 6 bases outside the gene matches. The DNA of the CDR3 is TGCGCCAGCAGCTTGGGACAGGGTATAGCCTATGGCTACACCTTC. This gives the protein CASSLGQGIAYGYTF. The whole variable domain, remainder taken from reference TRBV5-1 and TRBJ1-2, is KAGVTQTPRYLIKTRGQQVTLSCSPISGHRSVSWYQQTPGQGLQFLFEYFSETQRNKGNFPGRFSGRQFSNSRSEMNVSTLELGDSALYLCASSLGQGIAYGYTFGSGTRLTVV.

CDR3 DNA sequence: TGTGCCTGGAGTTTTGGATCCAACACCGGGGAGCTGTTTTTT. Translation: CAWSFGSNTGELFF. The V call is TRBV30, the J call TRBJ2-2, with D hard to call. CDR3 length: 14 residues. Germline CDR1 is GTSNPN and CDR2 is SVGIG (reference sequence). Trimming removed 2 bases from V and 2 bases from J, with 9 bases in between.